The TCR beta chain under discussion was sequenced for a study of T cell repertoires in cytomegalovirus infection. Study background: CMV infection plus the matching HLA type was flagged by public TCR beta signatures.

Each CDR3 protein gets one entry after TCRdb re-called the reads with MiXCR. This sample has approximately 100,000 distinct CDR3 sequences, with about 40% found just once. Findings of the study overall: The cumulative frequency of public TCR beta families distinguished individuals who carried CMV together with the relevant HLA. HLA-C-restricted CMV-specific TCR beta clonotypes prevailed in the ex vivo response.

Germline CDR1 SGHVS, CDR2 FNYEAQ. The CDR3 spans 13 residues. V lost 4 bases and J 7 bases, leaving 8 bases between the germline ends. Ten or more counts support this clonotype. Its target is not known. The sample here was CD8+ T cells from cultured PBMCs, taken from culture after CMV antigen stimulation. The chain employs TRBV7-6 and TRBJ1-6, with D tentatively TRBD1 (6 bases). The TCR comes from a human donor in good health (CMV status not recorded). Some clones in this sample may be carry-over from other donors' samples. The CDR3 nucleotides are TGTGCCAGCAGCTCCACAGGGAATTCACCCCTCCACTTT. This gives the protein CASSSTGNSPLHF.